One and the same sample provided the 8 T cell receptor beta chains below, sequenced in a study of T cells in Graves' hyperthyroidism and ophthalmopathy. RNA transcripts gave rise to amplified TCR beta CDR3 regions. The TCR CDR3 first-round RT-PCR relied on the HTBI primer set. Via MiXCR, TCRdb re-called the multiplex PCR reads, giving one row per CDR3 protein. The table has over 500,000 distinct CDR3 sequences, approximately 48% seen once. The sequencing input was peripheral blood or thyroid tissue (not recorded which). These receptors came from an adult woman with Graves' disease, either hyperthyroidism or ophthalmopathy (not recorded which).

This clonotype was detected ten times or more. J is TRBJ1-5 and V is TRBV19; D not resolved. Trimming removed 5 bases from V and 0 bases from J, with 2 bases in between. CDR3 length equals 12 residues. The germline V gene encodes CDR1 LNHDA and CDR2 SQIVND (reference sequence). The DNA for the CDR3 is TGTGCCAGTAGTTATAGCAATCAGCCCCAGCATTTT. This encodes CASSYSNQPQHF.

The chain combines TRBV20-1 with TRBJ1-2; perhaps TRBD1 as D (5 bases). With 0 bases removed from V and 8 bases from J, the gap between germline ends came to 13 bases. Germline V lookup: CDR1 DFQATT, CDR2 SNEGSKA (reference sequence). The CDR3 runs to 13 residues. The CDR3 is CSARELGEGGYTF. In DNA form, the CDR3 reads TGCAGTGCTAGAGAGTTAGGGGAAGGGGGCTACACCTTC.

The chain employs TRBV20-1 and TRBJ2-5, with 8 bases identical to TRBD1. V lost 4 bases to trimming and J lost 7 bases; unmatched junction nucleotides: 5. This CDR3 has 12 residues. Per the germline V gene, CDR1 is DFQATT and CDR2 is SNEGSKA (reference sequence). The CDR3 nucleotides read TGCAGTGCTATCTTAGGGACAGGGACCCAGTACTTC. Its translation: CSAILGTGTQYF.

This clonotype was detected many times. The chain has TRBV14 and TRBJ1-5; TRBD1 might be the D (5 bases). Germline CDR1 SGHDN, CDR2 FVKESK. The CDR3 consists of 16 residues. V lost 0 bases to trimming and J lost 6 bases, with 15 bases between them. The CDR3, as DNA: TGTGCCAGCAGCCAAGATCCCTGGGGGAAGCCTCAGCCCCAGCATTTT. Encoded protein: CASSQDPWGKPQPQHF.

This clonotype appeared a few times. The chain employs TRBV20-1 and TRBJ2-7, with a weak D call TRBD2 (6 bases). The germline gives CDR1 DFQATT, CDR2 SNEGSKA (reference sequence). The V end was cut by 5 bases, the J end by 0 bases, with 14 bases between. This CDR3 spans 14 amino acids. CDR3 loop: CSAWPPGDSYEQYF. The CDR3 bases are TGCAGTGCTTGGCCACCGGGAGACTCCTACGAGCAGTACTTC.

The chain uses TRBV9 and TRBJ1-6; D not certain. V dropped 2 bases and J dropped 9 bases, with 9 bases sitting between them. Per germline, CDR1 SGDLS and CDR2 YYNGEE. The CDR3 has 13 amino acids. The CDR3 loop is CASSVGGSSPLHF. The CDR3, as DNA: TGTGCCAGCAGCGTGGGTGGTAGTTCACCCCTCCACTTT.

The chain joins TRBV13 to TRBJ1-2; 9 positions match TRBD1. Germline V gene sequence: CDR1 PRHDT, CDR2 FYEKMQ (reference sequence). The trim removed 3 bases at V and 6 bases at J, leaving 14 bases unmatched. The length of the CDR3 is 17 residues. The CDR3 coding sequence is TGTGCCAGCAGCTTCTCGACAGGGGGAGTGGACTTGGATGGCTACACCTTC. This translates into CASSFSTGGVDLDGYTF.

This clonotype was detected many times. The J gene is TRBJ2-2, the V gene TRBV6-1, with D unclear. Trimming took 0 bases from V and 5 from J, leaving 4 bases between them. This CDR3 is built from 13 residues. Germline CDR1 reads MNHNS; CDR2 reads SASEGT. The CDR3: CASSEAPTGELFF. As DNA, the CDR3 is TGTGCCAGCAGTGAAGCGCCAACCGGGGAGCTGTTTTTT.